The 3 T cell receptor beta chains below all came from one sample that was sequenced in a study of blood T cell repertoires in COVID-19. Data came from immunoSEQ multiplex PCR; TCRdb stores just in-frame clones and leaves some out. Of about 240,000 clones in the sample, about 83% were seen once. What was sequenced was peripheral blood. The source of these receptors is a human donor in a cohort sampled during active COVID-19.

In DNA form, the CDR3 reads TGTGCCAGTAGTACTCGAGGAGGTCGTGGTTACAATGAGCAGTTCTTC. Protein sequence: CASSTRGGRGYNEQFF. The chain links TRBV19 to TRBJ2-1; possibly TRBD2 for D (5 bases). Looked up from germline, CDR1 is LNHDA and CDR2 is SQIVND (reference sequence). The V and J ends lost 4 bases and 4 bases respectively, with 17 bases between them. This CDR3 has 16 residues. The complete variable domain, with remaining parts taken from reference TRBV19 and TRBJ2-1, reads DGGITQSPKYLFRKEGQNVTLSCEQNLNHDAMYWYRQDPGQGLRLIYYSQIVNDFQKGDIAEGYSVSREKKESFPLTVTSAQKNPTAFYLCASSTRGGRGYNEQFFGPGTRLTVL.

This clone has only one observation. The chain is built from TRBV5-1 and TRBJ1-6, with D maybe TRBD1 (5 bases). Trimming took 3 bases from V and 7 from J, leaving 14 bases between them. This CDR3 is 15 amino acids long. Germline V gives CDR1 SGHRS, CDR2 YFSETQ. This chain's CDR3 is CASSSRVVGNSPLHF. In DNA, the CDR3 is TGCGCCAGCAGCTCCAGGGTGGTGGGGAATTCACCCCTCCACTTT.

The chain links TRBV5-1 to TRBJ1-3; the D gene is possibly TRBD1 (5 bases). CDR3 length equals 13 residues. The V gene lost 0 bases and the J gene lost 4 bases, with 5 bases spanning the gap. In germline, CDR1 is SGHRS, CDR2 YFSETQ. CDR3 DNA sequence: TGCGCCAGCAGCTTGGACAGGGGAAACACCATATATTTT. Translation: CASSLDRGNTIYF.